These 26 T cell receptor beta chains came from one sample sequenced in a study of cytomegalovirus exposure and HLA in healthy donors. The study ran its PCR with 60 Vbeta and 13 Jbeta primers. Data came from immunoSEQ multiplex PCR; TCRdb stores just in-frame clones and leaves some out. The repertoire has about 98,000 clones, roughly 81% of them found once; the top ten carry 1.4%. Sequencing was performed on PBMCs. All receptors derive from a man aged 35 to 55 in good health and CMV-seronegative.

The rearrangement joins TRBV27 to TRBJ1-6, with TRBD1 as a possible D gene (6 bases). Germline CDR1 is MNHEY and CDR2 is SMNVEV (reference sequence). This CDR3 has 13 residues. Trimming took off 5 bases at V and 9 bases at J, with 11 bases between the two ends. The CDR3 loop reads CASSPTGPSPLHF. In DNA form, the CDR3 reads TGTGCCAGCAGTCCCACAGGGCCTTCACCCCTCCACTTT.

The rearrangement uses TRBV25-1 and TRBJ2-1, with 7 bases that match TRBD2. V lost 6 bases, J lost 7 bases, and 6 bases stayed unmatched. The V gene's germline CDR1 is MGHDK and CDR2 SYGVNS. This CDR3 spans 13 amino acids. CDR3 sequence: CASRPTGGNEQFF. CDR3 in DNA: TGTGCCAGCAGACCTACCGGGGGGAATGAGCAGTTCTTC.

This chain links TRBV12-5 with TRBJ2-7, with D possibly matching TRBD2 (5 bases). The CDR3 sequence is 13 residues long. V lost 0 bases and J lost 4, with 7 bases in between. The germline V gene has CDR1 LGHNT and CDR2 FRNRAP. The CDR3 DNA reads TGTGCTAGTGGTTTGGTAGGAGGTTACGAGCAGTACTTC. Protein sequence: CASGLVGGYEQYF.

This clone was counted once. V and J are TRBV27 and TRBJ1-6; weak D call: TRBD1 (6 bases). CDR1 is MNHEY, CDR2 SMNVEV, per germline (reference sequence). V lost 2 bases and J lost 1, with 9 bases in between. The CDR3 sequence is 16 residues long. The CDR3 region has the DNA TGTGCCAGCAGTTTACTGGGGGCTTCCTATAATTCACCCCTCCACTTT. It encodes CASSLLGASYNSPLHF.

Remarks on this clone: The junction shows a germline mismatch at one end, possibly a read error. The CDR3 region has the DNA TGCGCCAGCAGCTTGGAGACAGGGCGCTCTGGAAACACCACATATTTT. This translates into CASSLETGRSGNTTYF. The chain uses TRBV5-1 and TRBJ1-3, with TRBD1 identical over 7 bases. The CDR3 extends over 16 amino acids. Germline CDR1 SGHRS, CDR2 YFSETQ.

In DNA, the CDR3 is TGCGCCAGCAGCCGCACAGGGGATGGGGCAGATACGCAGTATTTT. It encodes CASSRTGDGADTQYF. This rearrangement joins TRBV5-1 to TRBJ2-3; TRBD1 aligns across 7 bases. Trimming removed 4 bases from V and 4 bases from J; junction bases left unmatched: 9. The CDR3 has 15 residues. Germline CDR1 and CDR2: SGHRS and YFSETQ.

This chain links TRBV21-1 with TRBJ2-4; the D segment call TRBD2 is taken from the table without a DNA check. TRBV21-1 is a documented pseudogene. The CDR3 has 15 amino acids. The CDR3 loop reads CASSKVGGSKNIQYF. Written as DNA, the CDR3 is TGTGCCAGCAGCAAAGTGGGGGGGTCCAAAAACATTCAGTACTTC.

This chain links TRBV5-5 with TRBJ1-5; D call uncertain. The germline V gene encodes CDR1 SGHKS and CDR2 YYEKEE (reference sequence). The CDR3 length is 16 residues. V lost 1 base, J lost 5 bases, and 16 bases lay in between. CDR3 region: CASSLSYRAGYQPQHF. The CDR3 DNA reads as TGTGCCAGCAGCTTGTCGTACAGAGCTGGCTATCAGCCCCAGCATTTT.

The chain has TRBV7-9 and TRBJ2-2; 8 bases fit TRBD1. This CDR3 has 15 residues. Germline V gene data show CDR1 as SEHNR and CDR2 as FQNEAQ (reference sequence). The J segment lost 1 base and the V segment lost 6 bases, leaving 4 bases of the junction unmatched. The CDR3 DNA reads as TGTGCCAGCAGATCCGGGACAGGGAACACCGGGGAGCTGTTTTTT. Protein: CASRSGTGNTGELFF.

The V and J genes are TRBV28 and TRBJ1-2; D ambiguous. The V gene's germline CDR1 is MDHEN and CDR2 SYDVKM. The CDR3 is 13 amino acids. Trimming removed 1 base at V and 7 bases at J, with 10 bases between. CDR3 in amino acids: CASSLSVPVGYTF. CDR3 nucleotide sequence: TGTGCCAGCAGTTTATCAGTCCCCGTTGGCTACACCTTC.

The chain couples TRBV19 to TRBJ2-7; TRBD1 matches at 10 bases. The ends lost 3 bases at V and 4 bases at J; junction bases unmatched: 3. The CDR3 totals 14 residues. The germline V gene encodes CDR1 LNHDA and CDR2 SQIVND (reference sequence). CDR3 DNA sequence: TGTGCCAGTAGTATGACAGGGGGCAAATACGAGCAGTACTTC. It yields the protein CASSMTGGKYEQYF.

The chain carries TRBV5-4 and TRBJ1-2; 10 bases line up with TRBD1. The CDR3 totals 15 residues. V gave up 6 bases and J gave up 5 bases; unmatched junction bases: 10. Germline assignment: CDR1 SGHNT and CDR2 YYREEE (reference sequence). CDR3 region: CASTLGRDRGYGYTF. In DNA, the CDR3 is TGTGCCAGCACCCTAGGTCGGGACAGGGGATATGGCTACACCTTC.

The chain joins TRBV10-3 to TRBJ1-1; the match to TRBD1 covers 8 bases. The CDR3 spans 14 residues. The J segment lost 4 bases and the V segment lost 6 bases, leaving 7 bases of the junction unmatched. The germline CDR1 and CDR2 sequences are ENHRY and SYGVKD. The CDR3 DNA sequence: TGTGCCATCAGAGAACAGGGGGGGAGCACTGAAGCTTTCTTT. Its protein is CAIREQGGSTEAFF.

The J gene is TRBJ2-7, the V gene TRBV2; TRBD2 might be the D (6 bases). CDR1 and CDR2 from the germline V gene are SNHLY and FYNNEI. This CDR3 region has 15 residues. The V end lost 7 bases, the J end lost 4 bases, and 20 bases lay between the germline ends. The CDR3 DNA is TGTGCCAGCACGTCCGGGGGAGAGGTCGGGTACGAGCAGTACTTC. Its protein product is CASTSGGEVGYEQYF.

V gene TRBV7-3 combines with J gene TRBJ2-1; 9 bases are shared with TRBD1. J lost 4 bases, V lost 5 bases, and 6 bases had no gene match. The CDR3 is 15 residues long. CDR1 and CDR2 from the germline V gene are SGHTA and FQGTGA. The CDR3 DNA is TGTGCCAGCAGCCTGGACAGGGGAACATACAATGAGCAGTTCTTC. Its translation: CASSLDRGTYNEQFF.

The V and J genes are TRBV5-6 and TRBJ2-3; D remains unclear. The CDR3 consists of 12 residues. V shed 3 bases and J shed 2 bases, with 4 bases lying between them. Germline-derived CDR1 and CDR2 are SGHDT and YYEEEE. CDR3: CASSWATDTQYF. DNA of the CDR3: TGTGCCAGCAGCTGGGCCACAGATACGCAGTATTTT.

The chain joins TRBV10-3 to TRBJ1-5, with D maybe TRBD1 (6 bases). CDR1 is ENHRY, CDR2 SYGVKD, per germline. The CDR3 is 14 amino acids. V was cut by 6 bases and J by 4 bases, with 13 bases left in between. The CDR3 nucleotides read TGTGCCATCAGCCCGGTGGGGGCAAATCAGCCCCAGCATTTT. Its translation is CAISPVGANQPQHF.

The table lists this clone with a few counts. The J gene is TRBJ1-1, the V gene TRBV4-3, with 7 bases that match TRBD1. The ends lost 5 bases at V and 1 base at J; junction bases unmatched: 7. The germline gives CDR1 LGHNA, CDR2 YSLEER. The CDR3 extends over 15 amino acids. CDR3 in DNA: TGCGCCAGCAGCTCATCTGGGACAGCGAACACTGAAGCTTTCTTT. Translated: CASSSSGTANTEAFF.

V and J are TRBV6-1 and TRBJ2-1; 9 nucleotides match TRBD1. Germline assignment: CDR1 MNHNS and CDR2 SASEGT. This CDR3 region has 14 residues. Germline trimming cut 7 bases from V and 4 bases from J; bases unmatched to any gene: 5. The CDR3 is CASKTGGEYNEQFF. In DNA, the CDR3 is TGTGCCAGCAAAACAGGGGGCGAATACAATGAGCAGTTCTTC.

This clone was seen a few times. The chain uses TRBV28 and TRBJ1-1; 7 bases fit TRBD1. V lost 6 bases and J lost 3; bases outside the gene matches: 10. CDR3 length equals 15 residues. The germline V gene encodes CDR1 MDHEN and CDR2 SYDVKM. The CDR3 region is CASSPQQGWYTEAFF. The CDR3 DNA reads TGTGCCAGCAGCCCGCAACAGGGGTGGTACACTGAAGCTTTCTTT.

The CDR3 loop is CASSQGRGYGYTF. Here the CDR3 DNA reads TGTGCCAGCAGCCAGGGGAGAGGCTATGGCTACACCTTC. This chain links TRBV4-2 with TRBJ1-2; D unclear. The CDR3 runs 13 residues. The germline CDR1 and CDR2 sequences are LGHNA and YNFKEQ. Trimming took 3 bases from V and 4 from J, leaving 9 bases between them.

This rearrangement joins TRBV7-8 to TRBJ1-2; D is possibly TRBD1 (5 bases). Germline CDR1 and CDR2: SGHVS and FQNEAQ. Trimming took 1 base from V and 7 from J, leaving 13 bases between them. The CDR3 contains 14 residues. The CDR3 nucleotides are TGTGCCAGCAGCTTAGGCAGCCGGGGGGTTGGCTACACCTTC. Translation: CASSLGSRGVGYTF.

The chain recombines TRBV7-2 with TRBJ2-7, with D perhaps matching TRBD2 (6 bases). Germline lookup yields CDR1 SGHTA and CDR2 FQGNSA. V was pared by 1 base and J by 0 bases, with 10 bases between. The CDR3 length is 15 residues. The CDR3 DNA sequence: TGTGCCAGCAGCTTAGGCCGGGAGAGCTCCTACGAGCAGTACTTC. As protein: CASSLGRESSYEQYF.

J is TRBJ1-6 and V is TRBV30; D possibly corresponds to TRBD1 (5 bases). The CDR3 has 13 amino acids. Germline assignment: CDR1 GTSNPN and CDR2 SVGIG (reference sequence). V lost 0 bases and J lost 6, with 6 bases in between. This chain's CDR3 is CAWSVDSNSPLHF. The CDR3 nucleotides are TGTGCCTGGAGTGTAGACAGTAATTCACCCCTCCACTTT.

The chain employs TRBV5-5 and TRBJ1-3; D call uncertain. Between the trimmed V and J ends, which lost 0 bases and 0 bases, there was a span of 7 bases. From germline, CDR1 is SGHKS and CDR2 YYEKEE (reference sequence). The CDR3 consists of 15 residues. CDR3 protein: CASSLVGSSGNTIYF. CDR3 sequence (DNA): TGTGCCAGCAGCTTGGTGGGCAGCTCTGGAAACACCATATATTTT. Using reference TRBV5-5 and TRBJ1-3 for the parts outside the CDR3, the full variable domain is DAGVTQSPTHLIKTRGQQVTLRCSPISGHKSVSWYQQVLGQGPQFIFQYYEKEERGRGNFPDRFSARQFPNYSSELNVNALLLGDSALYLCASSLVGSSGNTIYFGEGSWLTVV.

There are a few counts of this clone. V is TRBV9 and J is TRBJ2-1, with TRBD1 matching over 9 bases. The germline V gene encodes CDR1 SGDLS and CDR2 YYNGEE. With 3 bases clipped from V and 10 bases from J, the junction kept 8 bases outside the gene matches. CDR3 length: 14 amino acids. CDR3 in amino acids: CASSGPGQGREQFF. The CDR3 bases are TGTGCCAGCAGCGGGCCGGGACAGGGACGCGAGCAGTTCTTC. Variable domain in full (rest from reference TRBV9 and TRBJ2-1): DSGVTQTPKHLITATGQRVTLRCSPRSGDLSVYWYQQSLDQGLQFLIQYYNGEERAKGNILERFSAQQFPDLHSELNLSSLELGDSALYFCASSGPGQGREQFFGPGTRLTVL.